This record concerns one T cell receptor (beta chain) sequence. The antigen is undetermined. The record originates from a study of blood T cells in healthy people across ages. Study observations and caveats: Donor CMV status, an unknown factor, possibly confounded changes in expanded clonotypes.

Donors each provided roughly 11 milliliters of peripheral blood. This CDR3 has 13 amino acids. CDR1 is MNHNY and CDR2 is SVGAGI in the germline V gene (reference sequence). V was pared by 4 bases and J by 8 bases, with 4 bases of the junction left unmatched. Primers used in a second PCR of roughly 6 to 11 cycles were a sample-barcoded 5' primer and a J-beta primer mix. TCRdb ran MiXCR on the 5' RACE reads and lists one entry per CDR3 protein. Of some 1.7 million distinct CDR3 sequences listed, 28% are singletons. Source material: blood. This sequence was found in a woman younger than 45 in good health. J is TRBJ1-3 and V is TRBV6-6; 8 bases map to TRBD1. DNA of the CDR3: TGTGCCAGCAGTTCGCAGGGGGCGGACACCATATATTTT. This encodes CASSSQGADTIYF.